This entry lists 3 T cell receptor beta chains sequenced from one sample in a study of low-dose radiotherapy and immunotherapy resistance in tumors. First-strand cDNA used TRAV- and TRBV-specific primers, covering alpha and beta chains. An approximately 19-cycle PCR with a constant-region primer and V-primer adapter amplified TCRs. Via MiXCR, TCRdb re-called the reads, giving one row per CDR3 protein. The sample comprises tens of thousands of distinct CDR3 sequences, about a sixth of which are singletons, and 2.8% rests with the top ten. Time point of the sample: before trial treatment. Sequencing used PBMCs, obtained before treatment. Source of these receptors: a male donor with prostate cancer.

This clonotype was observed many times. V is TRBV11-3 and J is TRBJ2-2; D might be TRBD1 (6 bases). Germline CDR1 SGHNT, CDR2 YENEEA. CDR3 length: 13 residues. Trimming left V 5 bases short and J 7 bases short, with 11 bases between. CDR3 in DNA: TGTGCCAGCAGCCTAAGGGGGATCGGGGAGCTGTTTTTT. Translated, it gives CASSLRGIGELFF.

This CDR3 reads CASSYSGTGSGEQYF. In nucleotides, the CDR3 is TGTGCCAGCAGTTACTCGGGGACAGGGTCGGGCGAGCAGTACTTC. This chain joins TRBV6-6 and TRBJ2-7; 9 bases fit TRBD1. Germline CDR1 is MNHNY and CDR2 is SVGAGI (reference sequence). The CDR3 is 15 residues long. V lost 0 bases and J lost 6; bases outside the gene matches: 6.

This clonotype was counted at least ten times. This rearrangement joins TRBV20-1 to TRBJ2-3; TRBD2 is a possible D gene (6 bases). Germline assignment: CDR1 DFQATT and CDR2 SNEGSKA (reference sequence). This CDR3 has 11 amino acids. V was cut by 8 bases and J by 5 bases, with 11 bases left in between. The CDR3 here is CSWRERDTQYF. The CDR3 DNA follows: TGCAGTTGGAGGGAACGAGATACGCAGTATTTT.